This is a list of T cell receptor beta chains from one sample in a study of cytomegalovirus exposure and HLA in healthy donors. TCRdb keeps only in-frame clones here, not all; method: immunoSEQ multiplex PCR. The table includes 95,000 to 150,000 clones, roughly 90% detected once. The sequencing sample was made of PBMCs. These receptor sequences come from a woman younger than 30 in good health and CMV-seronegative. Each CDR3 is given with its conserved first and last residue. Each record gives: V gene, J gene, D gene, clone size, CDR3 DNA, CDR3 protein. D genes are given only for firm matches. Clone sizes are given selectively: once, few, many, or a class where the clone is expanded.

TRBV7-3	TRBJ1-1	NA	NA	TGTGCCAGCAGCTTGGGCAGCAAGAACACTGAAGCTTTCTTT	CASSLGSKNTEAFF
TRBV2	TRBJ1-4	NA	NA	TGTGCCAGCAATGTGGGACAAGTTAATGAAAAACTGTTTTTT	CASNVGQVNEKLFF
TRBV19	TRBJ2-5	TRBD1	NA	TGTGCCAGTAGTATCGCAGGGGGCGATGAGACCCAGTACTTC	CASSIAGGDETQYF
TRBV2	TRBJ1-3	NA	NA	TGTGCCAGCAGTGATGCGGGCTCAGTCTCTGGAAACACCATATATTTT	CASSDAGSVSGNTIYF
TRBV18	TRBJ2-3	NA	NA	TGTGCCAGCTCACCGAACCGTGGAGGTACTAGCACAGATACGCAGTATTTT	CASSPNRGGTSTDTQYF
TRBV6-5	TRBJ2-5	NA	NA	TGTGCCAGCAGTCACAGTATCCAAGAGACCCAGTACTTC	CASSHSIQETQYF
TRBV5-4	TRBJ2-7	TRBD2	once	TGTGCCAGCAGCACCGGACTAGCGGGAGCCTACGAGCAGTACTTC	CASSTGLAGAYEQYF
TRBV11-3	TRBJ2-7	NA	NA	TGTGCCAGCAGTCAGGGGGGATACGAGCAGTACTTC	CASSQGGYEQYF
TRBV6-5	TRBJ2-1	TRBD2	NA	TGTGCCAGCAGTTACGGACTAGCGGTCTACAATGAGCAGTTCTTC	CASSYGLAVYNEQFF
TRBV18	TRBJ1-1	TRBD1	few	TGTGCCAGCTCACCGCAGGGACAGGGGAACACTGAAGCTTTCTTT	CASSPQGQGNTEAFF
TRBV27	TRBJ2-7	TRBD1	NA	TGTGCCAGCAGTGCAGACCCGGGACAGGGGTACTACGAGCAGTACTTC	CASSADPGQGYYEQYF
TRBV6-5	TRBJ2-7	NA	NA	TGTGCCAGCAGCAGCGGGACATCTCTGCCCTACGAGCAGTACTTC	CASSSGTSLPYEQYF
TRBV5-6	TRBJ2-7	TRBD2	few	TGTGCCACCGGGACTAGCTACGAGCAGTACTTC	CATGTSYEQYF
TRBV14	TRBJ2-5	TRBD2	NA	TGTGCCAGCAGCCTGGGACTAGCGGGGACAGAGACCCAGTACTTC	CASSLGLAGTETQYF
TRBV7-2	TRBJ2-5	TRBD1	NA	TGTGCCAGCAGCGGGACAGGATCCCAAGAGACCCAGTACTTC	CASSGTGSQETQYF
TRBV10-2	TRBJ2-1	TRBD1	NA	TGCGCCAGCAGTGATCCGGGACAGGGGGCATACAATGAGCAGTTCTTC	CASSDPGQGAYNEQFF
TRBV7-6	TRBJ2-7	TRBD1	NA	TGTGCCAGCAGCTTTGATCCCCCGATCGGGACAGGCTCCTACGAGCAGTACTTC	CASSFDPPIGTGSYEQYF
TRBV28	TRBJ2-1	TRBD1	NA	TGTGCCAGCAGTTTTTCCCGGGTGCACCGGACAGGGGAGTACAATGAGCAGTTCTTC	CASSFSRVHRTGEYNEQFF
TRBV6-5	TRBJ2-7	TRBD2	few	TGTGCCAGCAGGGGACTAGCGGGAGGGAGCGAGCAGTACTTC	CASRGLAGGSEQYF
TRBV5-4	TRBJ2-5	TRBD2	once	TGTGCCAGCAGCCTTCGACTAGCGGGGGGAAAAGAGACCCAGTACTTC	CASSLRLAGGKETQYF
TRBV9	TRBJ2-1	NA	once	TGTGCCAGCAGCCCGCTGACAGGCCGGGGATACAATGAGCAGTTCTTC	CASSPLTGRGYNEQFF
TRBV6-5	TRBJ1-5	NA	NA	TGTGCCAGCAGTTCCTCGAGGGCGGCCGGCAATCAGCCCCAGCATTTT	CASSSSRAAGNQPQHF
TRBV10-1	TRBJ2-7	NA	NA	TGCGCCAGCGGTAGCGACTACGAGCAGTACTTC	CASGSDYEQYF
TRBV7-9	TRBJ2-2	TRBD2	once	TGTGCCAGCAACCCCGGGGAGGGCCGCACCGGGGAGCTGTTTTTT	CASNPGEGRTGELFF
TRBV5-4	TRBJ2-2	TRBD2	NA	TGTGCCAGCAGCTTCGGGACTAGCGGGATTGGGGAGCTGTTTTTT	CASSFGTSGIGELFF
TRBV19	TRBJ1-2	TRBD1	NA	TGTGCCAGTAGGGACAGGAGGCGCGGTAGTGGCTACACCTTC	CASRDRRRGSGYTF
TRBV9	TRBJ2-3	TRBD2	NA	TGTGCCAGCAGCGCGGGACTAGCGGGATTTGACACAGATACGCAGTATTTT	CASSAGLAGFDTDTQYF
TRBV10-2	TRBJ2-7	NA	few	TGCGCCAGTGCCCAGGACAGCCTCTCCTACGAGCAGTACTTC	CASAQDSLSYEQYF
TRBV6-1	TRBJ1-5	NA	few	TGTGCCAGCGTAAAGGACGCGGGGCAGCCCCAGCATTTT	CASVKDAGQPQHF
TRBV6-6	TRBJ1-3	NA	NA	TGTGCCAGCTTTGAGGGAGCGCTCTCTGGAAACACCATATATTTT	CASFEGALSGNTIYF
TRBV5-1	TRBJ1-1	NA	once	TGCGCCAGCAGCTTGACCCCTACAGAGATCATGAACACTGAAGCTTTCTTT	CASSLTPTEIMNTEAFF
TRBV6-1	TRBJ1-2	NA	NA	TGTGCCAGCAGTGAAGCACTCTATGGCTACACCTTC	CASSEALYGYTF